This record concerns one T cell receptor beta chain sequence. Antigen unknown. Germline loops: CDR1 SQVTM, CDR2 ANQGSEA. The CDR3 totals 11 residues. V was shortened by 1 base and J by 8 bases, with 8 bases between the two germline ends. The source of the sample is a study of T cell responses to AZD1222 COVID-19 vaccine. The study's findings and limits: Clonal diversity was possibly underestimated; the donors were predominantly white British and more often female. Repertoires in all cases were sampled only once the peak T cell response had passed. Nearly half of spike-specific TCRs reportedly target variant regions that are unmutated in the B.1.351 and B.1.1.7 variants.

Clones were sequenced by immunoSEQ multiplex PCR, and TCRdb holds only the in-frame ones, with some missing. Here the sample table reports about 140,000 clones. This receptor was identified in an adult in good health. Sequencing was done on a sample of peripheral blood. The chain is built from TRBV29-1 and TRBJ1-2; D is uncertain. The CDR3 coding sequence is TGCAGCGTTGAAGCACCAGGAGGCTACACCTTC. Translated: CSVEAPGGYTF.